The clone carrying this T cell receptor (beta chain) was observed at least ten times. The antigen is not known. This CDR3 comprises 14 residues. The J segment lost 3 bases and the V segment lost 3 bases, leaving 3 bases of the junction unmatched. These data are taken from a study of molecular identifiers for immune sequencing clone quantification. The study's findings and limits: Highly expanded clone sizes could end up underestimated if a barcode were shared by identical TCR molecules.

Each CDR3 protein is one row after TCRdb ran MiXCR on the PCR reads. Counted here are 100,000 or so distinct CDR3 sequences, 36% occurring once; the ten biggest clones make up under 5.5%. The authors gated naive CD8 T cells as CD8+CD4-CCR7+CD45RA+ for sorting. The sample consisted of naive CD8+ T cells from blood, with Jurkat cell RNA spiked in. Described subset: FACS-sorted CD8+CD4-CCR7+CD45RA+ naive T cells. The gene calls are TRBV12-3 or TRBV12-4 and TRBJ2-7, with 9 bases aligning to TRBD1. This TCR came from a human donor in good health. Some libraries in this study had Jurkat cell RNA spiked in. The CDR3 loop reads CASSFGTGSYEQYF. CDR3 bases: TGTGCCAGCAGTTTTGGGACAGGGAGCTACGAGCAGTACTTC.